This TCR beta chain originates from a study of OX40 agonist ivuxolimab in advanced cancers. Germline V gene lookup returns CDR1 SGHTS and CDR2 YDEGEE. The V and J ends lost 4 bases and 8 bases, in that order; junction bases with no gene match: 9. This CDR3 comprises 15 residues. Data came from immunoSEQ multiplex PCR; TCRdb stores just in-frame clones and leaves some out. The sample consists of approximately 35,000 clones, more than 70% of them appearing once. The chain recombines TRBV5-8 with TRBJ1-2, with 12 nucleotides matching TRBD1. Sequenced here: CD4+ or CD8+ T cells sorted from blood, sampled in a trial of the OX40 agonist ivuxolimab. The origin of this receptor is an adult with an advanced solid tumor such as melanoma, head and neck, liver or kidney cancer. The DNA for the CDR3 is TGTGCCAGCAGCGACGGGACAGGGGGCGTAAACGGCTACACCTTC. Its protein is CASSDGTGGVNGYTF.